The present entry profiles one TCR beta chain with its context. In the original processing: Reference gene primers were amplified, and this amplification served to estimate nucleated cell counts. Generated by immunoSEQ multiplex PCR, the TCRdb table keeps only in-frame clones and is missing some. V and J calls plus clone size are reproduced from that table; the DNA served to infer D and trimming. The sample has around 250,000 clones, 65% to 85% seen once; the top ten hold roughly 5.7%. The sample comes from a study of blood T cell repertoires in COVID-19. Across the whole study: COVID-19 samples from acute and convalescent phases originated in the United States, Italy and Spain.

With V trimmed by 5 bases and J by 3 bases, 5 bases remained unmatched. The length of the CDR3 is 14 residues. Looked up from germline, CDR1 is SGHAT and CDR2 is FQNNGV. The TCR originated in an elderly man with acute or convalescent COVID-19. What was sequenced was peripheral blood. The chain combines TRBV11-2 with TRBJ2-7; 9 nucleotides align to TRBD1. CDR3 loop: CASSVSTGGYEQYF. DNA of the CDR3: TGTGCCAGCAGCGTCTCGACAGGGGGCTACGAGCAGTACTTC.